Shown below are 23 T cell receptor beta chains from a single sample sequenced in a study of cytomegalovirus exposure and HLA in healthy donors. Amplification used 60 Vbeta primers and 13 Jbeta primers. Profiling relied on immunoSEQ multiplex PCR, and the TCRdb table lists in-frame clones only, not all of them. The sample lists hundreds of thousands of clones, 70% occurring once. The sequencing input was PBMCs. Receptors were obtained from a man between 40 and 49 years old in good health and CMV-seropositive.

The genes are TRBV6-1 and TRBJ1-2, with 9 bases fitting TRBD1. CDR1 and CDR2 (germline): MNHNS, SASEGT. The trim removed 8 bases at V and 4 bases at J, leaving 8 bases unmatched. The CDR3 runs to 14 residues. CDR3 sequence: CASAWDRVLYGYTF. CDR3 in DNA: TGTGCCAGCGCCTGGGACAGGGTTCTCTATGGCTACACCTTC.

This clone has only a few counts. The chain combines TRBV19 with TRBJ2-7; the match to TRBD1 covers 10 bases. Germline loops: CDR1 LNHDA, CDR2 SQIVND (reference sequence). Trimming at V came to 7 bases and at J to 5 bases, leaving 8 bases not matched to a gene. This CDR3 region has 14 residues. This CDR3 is CASTSGTGVHEQYF. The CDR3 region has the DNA TGTGCCAGTACCTCCGGGACAGGGGTCCACGAGCAGTACTTC.

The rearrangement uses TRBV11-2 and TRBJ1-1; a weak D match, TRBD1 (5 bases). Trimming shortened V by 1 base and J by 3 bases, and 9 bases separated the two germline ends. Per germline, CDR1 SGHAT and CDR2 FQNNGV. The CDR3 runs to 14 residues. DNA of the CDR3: TGTGCCAGCAGCTTAGGGAGGGGTCACACTGAAGCTTTCTTT. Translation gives CASSLGRGHTEAFF.

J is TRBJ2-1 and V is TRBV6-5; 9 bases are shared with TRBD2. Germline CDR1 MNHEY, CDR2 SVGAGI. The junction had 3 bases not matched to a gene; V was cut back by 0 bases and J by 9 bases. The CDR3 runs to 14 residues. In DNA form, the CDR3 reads TGTGCCAGCAGTTACTCAGGAGCGGGGGGTGAGCAGTTCTTC. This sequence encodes CASSYSGAGGEQFF.

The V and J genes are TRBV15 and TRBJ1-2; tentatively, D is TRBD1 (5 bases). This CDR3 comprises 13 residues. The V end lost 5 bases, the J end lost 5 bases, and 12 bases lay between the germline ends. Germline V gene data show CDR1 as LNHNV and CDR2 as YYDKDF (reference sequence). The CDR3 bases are TGTGCCACCAGCCCGAGTGGGGGGTATGGCTACACCTTC. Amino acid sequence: CATSPSGGYGYTF.

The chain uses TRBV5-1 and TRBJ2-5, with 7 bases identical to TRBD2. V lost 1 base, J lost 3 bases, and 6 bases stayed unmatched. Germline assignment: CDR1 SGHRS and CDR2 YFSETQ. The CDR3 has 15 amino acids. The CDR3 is CASSLLAVSKETQYF. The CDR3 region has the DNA TGCGCCAGCAGCTTGCTAGCGGTCTCCAAAGAGACCCAGTACTTC.

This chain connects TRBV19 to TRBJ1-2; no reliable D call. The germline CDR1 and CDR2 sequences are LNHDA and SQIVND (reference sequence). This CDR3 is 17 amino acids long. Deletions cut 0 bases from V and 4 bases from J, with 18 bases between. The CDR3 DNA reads TGTGCCAGTAGTATAGATTTAGAGCTTCCCCCCGTCTATGGCTACACCTTC. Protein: CASSIDLELPPVYGYTF.

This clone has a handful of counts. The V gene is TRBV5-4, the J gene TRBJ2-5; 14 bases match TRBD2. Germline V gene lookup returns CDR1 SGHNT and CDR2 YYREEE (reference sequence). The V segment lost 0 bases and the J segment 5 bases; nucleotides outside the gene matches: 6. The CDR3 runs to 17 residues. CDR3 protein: CASSLGTRLAGGETQYF. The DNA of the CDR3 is TGTGCCAGCAGCTTGGGCACTCGACTAGCGGGAGGGGAGACCCAGTACTTC.

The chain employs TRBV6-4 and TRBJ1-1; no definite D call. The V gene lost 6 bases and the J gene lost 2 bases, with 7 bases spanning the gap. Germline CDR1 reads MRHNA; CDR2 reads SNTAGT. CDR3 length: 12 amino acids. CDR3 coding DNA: TGTGCCAGCAGGCCAGTTAACACTGAAGCTTTCTTT. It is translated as CASRPVNTEAFF.

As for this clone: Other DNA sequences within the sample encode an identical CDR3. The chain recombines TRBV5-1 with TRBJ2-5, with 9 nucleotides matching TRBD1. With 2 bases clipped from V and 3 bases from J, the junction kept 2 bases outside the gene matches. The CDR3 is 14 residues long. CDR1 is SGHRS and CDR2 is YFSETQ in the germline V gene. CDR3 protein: CASSLTGGEETQYF. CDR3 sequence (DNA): TGCGCCAGCAGCTTAACAGGGGGCGAAGAGACCCAGTACTTC.

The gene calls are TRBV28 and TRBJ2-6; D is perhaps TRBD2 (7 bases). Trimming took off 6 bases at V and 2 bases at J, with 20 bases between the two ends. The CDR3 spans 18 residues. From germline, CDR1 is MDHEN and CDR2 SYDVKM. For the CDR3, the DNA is TGTGCCAGCAGCCCAGGGAGGGGGGCGCTTCCTGGGGCCAACGTCCTGACTTTC. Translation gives CASSPGRGALPGANVLTF.

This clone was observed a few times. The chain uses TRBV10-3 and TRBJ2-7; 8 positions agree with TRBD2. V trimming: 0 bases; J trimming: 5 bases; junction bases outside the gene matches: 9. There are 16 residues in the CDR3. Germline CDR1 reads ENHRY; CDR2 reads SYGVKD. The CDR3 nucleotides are TGTGCCATCAGTGAGTCTTCATCGGGAGGGGTCCACGAGCAGTACTTC. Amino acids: CAISESSSGGVHEQYF.

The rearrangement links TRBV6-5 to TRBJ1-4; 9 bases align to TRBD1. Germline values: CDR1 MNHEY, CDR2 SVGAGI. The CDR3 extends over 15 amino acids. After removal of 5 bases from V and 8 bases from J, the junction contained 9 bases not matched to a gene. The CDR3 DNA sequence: TGTGCCAGCAGTGCCCCGGGACAGGGTATCGAAAAACTGTTTTTT. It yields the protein CASSAPGQGIEKLFF.

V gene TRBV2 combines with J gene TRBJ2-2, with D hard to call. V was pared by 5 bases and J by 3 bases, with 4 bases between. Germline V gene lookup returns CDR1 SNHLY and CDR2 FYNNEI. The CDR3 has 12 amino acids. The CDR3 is CASSPDTGELFF. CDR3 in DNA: TGTGCCAGCAGTCCGGACACCGGGGAGCTGTTTTTT.

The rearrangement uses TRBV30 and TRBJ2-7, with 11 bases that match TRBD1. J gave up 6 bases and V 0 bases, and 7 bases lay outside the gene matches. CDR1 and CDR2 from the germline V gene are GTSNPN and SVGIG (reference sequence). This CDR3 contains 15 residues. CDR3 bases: TGTGCCTGGAGTGTACCGGGACAGGGGGTTAGCGAGCAGTACTTC. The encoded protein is CAWSVPGQGVSEQYF. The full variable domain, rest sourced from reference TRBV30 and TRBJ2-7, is SQTIHQWPATLVQPVGSPLSLECTVEGTSNPNLYWYRQAAGRGLQLLFYSVGIGQISSEVPQNLSASRPQDRQFILSSKKLLLSDSGFYLCAWSVPGQGVSEQYFGPGTRLTVT.

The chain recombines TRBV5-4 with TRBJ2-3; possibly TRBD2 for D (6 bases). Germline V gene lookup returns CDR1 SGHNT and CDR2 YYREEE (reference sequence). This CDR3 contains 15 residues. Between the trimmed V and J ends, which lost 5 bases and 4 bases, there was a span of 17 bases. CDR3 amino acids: CASSQGGGRSDTQYF. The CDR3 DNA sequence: TGTGCCAGCAGTCAGGGTGGGGGGAGATCAGATACGCAGTATTTT. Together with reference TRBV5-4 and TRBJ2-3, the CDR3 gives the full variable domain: ETGVTQSPTHLIKTRGQQVTLRCSSQSGHNTVSWYQQALGQGPQFIFQYYREEENGRGNFPPRFSGLQFPNYSSELNVNALELDDSALYLCASSQGGGRSDTQYFGPGTRLTVL.

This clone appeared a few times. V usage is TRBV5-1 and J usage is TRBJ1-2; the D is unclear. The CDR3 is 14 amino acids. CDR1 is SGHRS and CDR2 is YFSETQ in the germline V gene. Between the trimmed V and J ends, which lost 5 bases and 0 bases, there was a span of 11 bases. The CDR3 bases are TGCGCCAGCAGATCAGCCGGGGCTAACTATGGCTACACCTTC. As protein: CASRSAGANYGYTF.

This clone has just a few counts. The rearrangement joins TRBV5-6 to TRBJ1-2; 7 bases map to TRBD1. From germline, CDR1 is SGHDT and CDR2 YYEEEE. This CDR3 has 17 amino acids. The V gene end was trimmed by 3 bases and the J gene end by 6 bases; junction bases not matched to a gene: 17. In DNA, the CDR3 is TGTGCCAGCAGCTCCAGAGTAACTAACAGGGGTTCGAATGGCTACACCTTC. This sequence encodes CASSSRVTNRGSNGYTF.

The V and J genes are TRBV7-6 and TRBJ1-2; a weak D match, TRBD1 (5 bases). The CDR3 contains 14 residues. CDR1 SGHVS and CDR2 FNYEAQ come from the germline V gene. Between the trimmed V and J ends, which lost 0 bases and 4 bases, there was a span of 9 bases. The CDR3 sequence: CASSLAGGGYGYTF. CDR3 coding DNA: TGTGCCAGCAGCTTAGCGGGGGGGGGCTATGGCTACACCTTC.

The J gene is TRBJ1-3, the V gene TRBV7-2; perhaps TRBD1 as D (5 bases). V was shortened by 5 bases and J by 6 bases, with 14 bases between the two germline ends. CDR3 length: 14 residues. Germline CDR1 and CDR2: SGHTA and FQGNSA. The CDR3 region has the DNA TGTGCCAGCAGCAGACCAGGGTTGGAAAACACCATATATTTT. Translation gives CASSRPGLENTIYF.

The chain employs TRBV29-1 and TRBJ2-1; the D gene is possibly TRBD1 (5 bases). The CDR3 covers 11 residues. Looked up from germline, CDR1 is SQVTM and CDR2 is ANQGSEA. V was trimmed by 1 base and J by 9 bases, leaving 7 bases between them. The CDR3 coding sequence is TGCAGCGTTGAAGTTGGGGCTGAGCAGTTCTTC. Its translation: CSVEVGAEQFF.

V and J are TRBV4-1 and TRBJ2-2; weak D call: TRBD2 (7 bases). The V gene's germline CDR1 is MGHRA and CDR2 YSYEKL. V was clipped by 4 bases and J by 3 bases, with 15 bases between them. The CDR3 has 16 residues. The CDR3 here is CASSRLGGGDTGELFF. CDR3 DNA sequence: TGCGCCAGCAGCCGTTTGGGAGGGGGGGACACCGGGGAGCTGTTTTTT.

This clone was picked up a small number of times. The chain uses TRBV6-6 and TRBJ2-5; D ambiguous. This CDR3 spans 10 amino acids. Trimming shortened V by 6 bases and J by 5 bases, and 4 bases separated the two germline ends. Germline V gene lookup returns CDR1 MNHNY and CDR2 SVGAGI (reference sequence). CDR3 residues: CASRRETQYF. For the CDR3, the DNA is TGTGCCAGCAGACGGGAGACCCAGTACTTC.